Following are 13 T cell receptor beta chains from one sample sequenced in a study of blood T cell repertoires in COVID-19. Profiled with immunoSEQ multiplex PCR; TCRdb holds only in-frame clones, not every one. The sample lists 120,000 or so clones, approximately 80% occurring once. The sequenced sample consisted of peripheral blood. The receptors shown here come from a man over 45 with acute or convalescent COVID-19.

The chain links TRBV4-1 to TRBJ2-6; TRBD1 is a possible D gene (6 bases). Trimming took 4 bases from V and 0 from J, leaving 16 bases between them. Looked up from germline, CDR1 is MGHRA and CDR2 is YSYEKL. CDR3 length: 18 residues. This CDR3 reads CASSPQGYPSSGANVLTF. The CDR3 DNA is TGCGCCAGCAGCCCCCAGGGGTACCCGAGCTCTGGGGCCAACGTCCTGACTTTC.

The chain uses TRBV5-1 and TRBJ1-5, with 7 bases fitting TRBD1. The CDR3 loop spans 15 amino acids. Germline V gene data show CDR1 as SGHRS and CDR2 as YFSETQ. The junction had 1 base not matched to a gene; V was cut back by 0 bases and J by 1 base. CDR3 coding DNA: TGCGCCAGCAGCTTGGAGGGACAGAGCAATCAGCCCCAGCATTTT. It encodes CASSLEGQSNQPQHF.

V usage is TRBV2 and J usage is TRBJ1-6; 11 bases are shared with TRBD1. J lost 9 bases, V lost 6 bases, and 4 bases had no gene match. The CDR3 covers 14 residues. CDR1 and CDR2 (germline): SNHLY, FYNNEI. The CDR3: CASSKGQGASPLHF. CDR3 in DNA: TGTGCCAGCAGCAAAGGACAGGGGGCTTCACCCCTCCACTTT. Full variable domain (outside the CDR3, taken from reference TRBV2 and TRBJ1-6): EPEVTQTPSHQVTQMGQEVILRCVPISNHLYFYWYRQILGQKVEFLVSFYNNEISEKSEIFDDQFSVERPDGSNFTLKIRSTKLEDSAMYFCASSKGQGASPLHFGNGTRLTVT.

The chain recombines TRBV19 with TRBJ1-3; D is possibly TRBD1 (5 bases). The CDR3 spans 17 residues. The germline V and J ends were trimmed by 5 bases and 4 bases, with 21 bases remaining between them. Germline lookup yields CDR1 LNHDA and CDR2 SQIVND (reference sequence). The CDR3 nucleotides read TGTGCCAGTAGTGGAATCATGACAGTACCTGAAGGAAACACCATATATTTT. Protein product: CASSGIMTVPEGNTIYF.

V gene TRBV6-1 combines with J gene TRBJ2-3; 9 bases line up with TRBD2. After removal of 3 bases from V and 3 bases from J, the junction contained 7 bases not matched to a gene. Germline values: CDR1 MNHNS, CDR2 SASEGT. The CDR3 has 16 amino acids. CDR3: CASSELIAGVTDTQYF. The CDR3 DNA sequence: TGTGCCAGCAGTGAGCTGATAGCGGGAGTAACAGATACGCAGTATTTT.

The rearrangement links TRBV11-3 to TRBJ2-3; 15 bases fit TRBD2. This CDR3 is built from 16 residues. In germline, CDR1 is SGHNT, CDR2 YENEEA. V lost 5 bases and J lost 5; bases outside the gene matches: 5. In nucleotides, the CDR3 is TGTGCCAGCAGCCCAGGGACTAGCGGGAGGATAGATACGCAGTATTTT. It is translated as CASSPGTSGRIDTQYF.

This rearrangement joins TRBV15 to TRBJ1-5, with 7 bases aligning to TRBD1. Germline V gene lookup returns CDR1 LNHNV and CDR2 YYDKDF (reference sequence). V shed 1 base, J shed 5 bases, and the junction held 2 bases outside the gene matches. This CDR3 spans 14 amino acids. CDR3 DNA sequence: TGTGCCACCAGCAGAGTGCAGGGGGATCAGCCCCAGCATTTT. Its protein product is CATSRVQGDQPQHF.

The CDR3 is CASSESGSGRGNEQFF. In nucleotides, the CDR3 is TGCGCCAGCAGTGAGTCGGGTAGCGGGAGAGGTAACGAGCAGTTCTTC. The chain carries TRBV10-1 and TRBJ2-1; 9 bases line up with TRBD2. V gave up 0 bases and J gave up 10 bases; unmatched junction bases: 10. The germline V gene encodes CDR1 WNHNN and CDR2 SYGVQD (reference sequence). The CDR3 covers 16 residues.

The chain couples TRBV9 to TRBJ2-3; the match to TRBD1 covers 7 bases. Germline lookup yields CDR1 SGDLS and CDR2 YYNGEE. This CDR3 comprises 13 residues. V was clipped by 1 base and J by 4 bases; unmatched bases: 0. The CDR3, as DNA: TGTGCCAGCAGCGTACAGGGGGCAGATACGCAGTATTTT. Translating it yields CASSVQGADTQYF.

In its sample, this clone was seen a few times. The chain carries TRBV15 and TRBJ2-5, with D perhaps matching TRBD2 (5 bases). V was trimmed by 3 bases and J by 5 bases, leaving 25 bases between them. The CDR3 spans 18 residues. CDR1 is LNHNV, CDR2 YYDKDF, per germline (reference sequence). The CDR3 here is CATSRLRSTWESRETQYF. As DNA, the CDR3 is TGTGCCACCAGCAGGCTAAGATCGACGTGGGAGTCCCGGGAGACCCAGTACTTC.

This chain joins TRBV28 and TRBJ1-2; 9 bases agree with TRBD1. CDR3 length: 15 residues. In germline, CDR1 is MDHEN, CDR2 SYDVKM. V trimming: 6 bases; J trimming: 5 bases; junction bases outside the gene matches: 10. The DNA of the CDR3 is TGTGCCAGCAGATCTACAGGGGGCGCGAAATATGGCTACACCTTC. This translates into CASRSTGGAKYGYTF.

V usage is TRBV2 and J usage is TRBJ2-2, with 13 bases identical to TRBD2. The CDR3 has 16 amino acids. The germline gives CDR1 SNHLY, CDR2 FYNNEI. Unmatched junction bases numbered 6, after V lost 6 bases and J lost 5 bases. In nucleotides, the CDR3 is TGTGCCAGCAGGCCGGGACTAGCGGGAAGAACCGGGGAGCTGTTTTTT. This codes for CASRPGLAGRTGELFF.

CDR3 sequence reads: CASSLDTGMYNEQFF. The DNA for the CDR3 is TGTGCCAGCAGCTTGGATACAGGGATGTACAATGAGCAGTTCTTC. V and J are TRBV5-6 and TRBJ2-1; D is possibly TRBD1 (6 bases). The V end lost 0 bases, the J end lost 4 bases, and 11 bases lay between the germline ends. The CDR3 length is 15 residues. CDR1 SGHDT and CDR2 YYEEEE come from the germline V gene.